This T cell receptor beta chain was retrieved from a study of shared clonotypes between healthy human individuals. Study-level results: When compared with the clonotypes that were shared by all four sorted-subset donors, the non-shared clonotypes turned out to have lower generation probabilities.

With regard to this clone: Its antigen is currently unknown.

The J segment lost 6 bases and the V segment lost 4 bases, leaving 11 bases of the junction unmatched. Per germline, CDR1 SGHKS and CDR2 YYEKEE (reference sequence). The CDR3 consists of 15 residues. The method was immunoSEQ multiplex PCR; TCRdb's version includes in-frame clones alone and lacks a portion of them. The sample lists 1,500,000 or so clones, approximately 98.5% occurring once. This clonotype was sampled from a man aged 30-40 years in good health. The specimen sequenced was naive CD4+ T cells sorted from blood. Subset described: CD45RA+ positively selected. The gene calls are TRBV5-5 and TRBJ1-2, with TRBD1 matching over 8 bases. The CDR3 loop is CASSLRPGQANGYTF. Here the CDR3 DNA reads TGTGCCAGCAGCCTACGACCGGGACAGGCAAATGGCTACACCTTC.